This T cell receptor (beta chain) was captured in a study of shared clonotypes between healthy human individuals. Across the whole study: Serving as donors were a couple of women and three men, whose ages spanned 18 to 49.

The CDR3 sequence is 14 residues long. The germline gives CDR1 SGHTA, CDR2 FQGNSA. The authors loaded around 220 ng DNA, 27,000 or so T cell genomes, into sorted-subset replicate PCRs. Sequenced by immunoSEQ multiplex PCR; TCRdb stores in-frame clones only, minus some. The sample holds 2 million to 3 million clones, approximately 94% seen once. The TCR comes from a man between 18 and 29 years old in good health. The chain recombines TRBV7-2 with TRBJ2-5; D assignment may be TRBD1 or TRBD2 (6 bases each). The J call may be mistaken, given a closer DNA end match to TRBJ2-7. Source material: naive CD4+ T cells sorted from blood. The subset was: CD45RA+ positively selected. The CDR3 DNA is TGTGCCAGCAGCTTTAAGGGGGGACCCCACGAGCAGTACTTC. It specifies CASSFKGGPHEQYF.